Detailed here is one T cell receptor (beta chain). Its specificity is unknown. This specimen belongs to a study of CD8+ T cells in alopecia areata. Across the study: At a dose of 5 to 10 mg twice daily, oral tofacitinib was given to treated patients. Affected scalp percentage determined the severity score of treated patients.

Study results and caveats: Compared with mice, patients displayed less clear TCR sharing, possibly for HLA-related reasons.

The CDR3 spans 14 residues. CDR1 is MNHEY and CDR2 is SVGAGI in the germline V gene. V shed 7 bases and J shed 0 bases, with 9 bases lying between them. Indicated treatment: oral pan-JAK inhibitor, 5-10 mg twice daily. Researchers picked out CD4+ and CD8+ T cells from PBMCs by sorting. RNA extraction and reverse transcription yielded cDNA as sequencing template. Sequencing was performed with immunoSEQ multiplex PCR; in TCRdb, only in-frame clones are kept and a portion is missing. The sample lists 35,000 to 50,000 clones, less than 70% occurring once. This receptor was identified in a human donor with alopecia areata. The source was CD8+ T cells sorted from blood, collected at week 4, from a patient treated with tofacitinib. V is TRBV6-5 and J is TRBJ2-2; D not certain. CDR3 protein: CASNGRSNTGELFF. CDR3 bases: TGTGCCAGCAACGGACGGTCGAACACCGGGGAGCTGTTTTTT.